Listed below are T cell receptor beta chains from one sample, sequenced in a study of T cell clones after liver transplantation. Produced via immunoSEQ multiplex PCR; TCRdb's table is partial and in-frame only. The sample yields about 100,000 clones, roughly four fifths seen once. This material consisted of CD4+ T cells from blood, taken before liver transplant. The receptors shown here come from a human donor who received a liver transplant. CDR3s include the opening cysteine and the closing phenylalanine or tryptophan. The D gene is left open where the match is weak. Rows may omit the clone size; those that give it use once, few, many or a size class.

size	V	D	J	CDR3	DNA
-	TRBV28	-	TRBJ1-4	CASSDRDEEKLFF	TGTGCCAGCAGTGACCGGGATGAAGAAAAACTGTTTTTT
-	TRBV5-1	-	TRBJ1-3	CASSPGLDGNTIYF	TGCGCCAGCAGCCCCGGTCTCGATGGGAACACCATATATTTT
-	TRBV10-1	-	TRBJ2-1	CASRGGVREWNEQFF	TGCGCCAGCAGGGGGGGAGTCCGGGAGTGGAATGAGCAGTTCTTC
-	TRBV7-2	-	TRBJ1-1	CASSLDLRGEAFF	TGTGCCAGCAGCTTAGATCTCAGGGGTGAAGCTTTCTTT
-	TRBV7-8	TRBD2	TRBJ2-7	CASSFRSGGSEQYF	TGTGCCAGCAGCTTCAGGAGCGGGGGCTCCGAGCAGTACTTC
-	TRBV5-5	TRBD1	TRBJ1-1	CASSATGTEAAFF	TGTGCCAGCAGCGCGACAGGGACCGAGGCGGCTTTCTTT
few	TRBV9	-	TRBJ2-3	CASSGLTSNTDTQYF	TGTGCCAGCAGCGGGCTTACCTCCAACACAGATACGCAGTATTTT
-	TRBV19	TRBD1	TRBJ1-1	CASRTQGAGIGDTEAFF	TGTGCCAGCCGAACCCAGGGGGCGGGTATTGGGGACACTGAAGCTTTCTTT
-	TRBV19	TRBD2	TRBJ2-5	CASTSTSGWGTQYF	TGTGCCAGTACCTCGACTAGCGGCTGGGGGACCCAGTACTTC
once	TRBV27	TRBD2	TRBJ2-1	CASSLYGRLNEQFF	TGTGCCAGCAGTTTATACGGGAGGCTCAATGAGCAGTTCTTC
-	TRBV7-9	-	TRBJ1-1	CASLLAGVSSYAFF	TGTGCCAGCCTTTTAGCGGGCGTCAGTTCGTACGCTTTCTTT
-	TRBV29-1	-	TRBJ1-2	CSVEEGGSWYGYTF	TGCAGCGTTGAAGAAGGCGGGAGTTGGTATGGCTACACCTTC
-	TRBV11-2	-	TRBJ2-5	CASSLDPYQETQYF	TGTGCCAGCAGCTTAGATCCCTATCAAGAGACCCAGTACTTC
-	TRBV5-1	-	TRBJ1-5	CASSSTGKGNQPQHF	TGCGCCAGCAGCTCAACAGGGAAGGGCAATCAGCCCCAGCATTTT
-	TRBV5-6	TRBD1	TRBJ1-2	CASSKGADYGYTF	TGTGCCAGCAGCAAGGGGGCCGACTATGGCTACACCTTC
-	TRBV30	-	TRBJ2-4	CAWRSGLGLGNIQYF	TGTGCCTGGAGATCGGGGTTAGGGTTGGGGAACATTCAGTACTTC
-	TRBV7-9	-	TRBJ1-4	CASSLDRATNEKLFF	TGTGCCAGCAGCTTAGACAGGGCGACTAATGAAAAACTGTTTTTT
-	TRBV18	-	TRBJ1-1	CASSPLGGFNQNTEAFF	TGTGCCAGCTCACCACTGGGGGGCTTTAATCAAAACACTGAAGCTTTCTTT
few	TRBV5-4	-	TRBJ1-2	CASTSGGYGYTF	TGTGCCAGCACCTCCGGGGGCTATGGCTACACCTTC
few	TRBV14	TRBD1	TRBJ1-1	CASSLTQGARTEAFF	TGTGCCAGCAGCCTTACTCAGGGGGCGCGCACTGAAGCTTTCTTT
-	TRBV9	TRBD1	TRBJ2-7	CASSPRQGSGEQYF	TGTGCCAGCAGCCCCCGACAGGGAAGCGGCGAGCAGTACTTC
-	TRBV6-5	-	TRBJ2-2	CASSATPTGELFF	TGTGCCAGCAGTGCAACTCCCACCGGGGAGCTGTTTTTT
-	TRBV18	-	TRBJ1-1	CASSPQGGTEAFF	TGTGCCAGCTCACCCCAGGGAGGGACTGAAGCTTTCTTT
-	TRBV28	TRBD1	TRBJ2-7	CASQGVHEQYF	TGTGCCAGCCAGGGGGTCCACGAGCAGTACTTC
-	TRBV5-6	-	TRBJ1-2	CASSQVEYGYTF	TGTGCCAGCAGCCAAGTAGAGTATGGCTACACCTTC
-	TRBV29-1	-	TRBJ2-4	CSVVGRGSIQYF	TGCAGCGTTGTGGGGAGGGGGTCCATTCAGTACTTC
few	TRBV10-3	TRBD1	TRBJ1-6	CAISEGQGGNSPLHF	TGTGCCATCAGTGAGGGACAGGGAGGCAATTCACCCCTCCACTTT
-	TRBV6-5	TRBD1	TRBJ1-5	CASSRTGTGNQPQHF	TGTGCCAGCAGCCGAACCGGGACAGGCAATCAGCCCCAGCATTTT
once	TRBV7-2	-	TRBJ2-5	CASSLGGRTGETQYF	TGTGCCAGCAGCTTAGGAGGACGGACGGGGGAGACCCAGTACTTC
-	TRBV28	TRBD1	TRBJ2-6	CASSPGTGNPGANVLTF	TGTGCCAGCAGCCCCGGGACAGGGAACCCTGGGGCCAACGTCCTGACTTTC
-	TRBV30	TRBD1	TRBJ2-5	CAWRERGRKTQYF	TGTGCCTGGAGGGAAAGGGGGCGAAAGACCCAGTACTTC
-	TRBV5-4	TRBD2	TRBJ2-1	CASSIGLAGDNEQFF	TGTGCCAGCAGCATAGGACTAGCGGGGGACAATGAGCAGTTCTTC
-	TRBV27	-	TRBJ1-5	CASSLSPEHSNQPQHF	TGTGCCAGCAGTTTATCCCCTGAACATAGCAATCAGCCCCAGCATTTT
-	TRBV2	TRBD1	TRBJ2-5	CASSSGGTGGETQYF	TGTGCCAGCAGCTCCGGCGGGACAGGGGGAGAGACCCAGTACTTC
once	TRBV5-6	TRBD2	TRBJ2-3	CASSSLGTSGGRPTDTQYF	TGTGCCAGCAGCTCTCTCGGGACTAGCGGGGGCCGACCCACAGATACGCAGTATTTT
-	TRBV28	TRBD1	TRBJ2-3	CASSTGGATDTQYF	TGTGCCAGCAGTACAGGGGGCGCGACAGATACGCAGTATTTT
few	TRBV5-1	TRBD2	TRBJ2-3	CASTPSGDYGTDTQYF	TGCGCCAGCACCCCCAGTGGGGACTACGGCACAGATACGCAGTATTTT
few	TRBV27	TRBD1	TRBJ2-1	CASRGQEFFNEQFF	TGTGCCAGCCGGGGACAGGAGTTTTTTAATGAGCAGTTCTTC
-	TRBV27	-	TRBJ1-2	CASSTSGRVYGYTF	TGTGCCAGCAGTACCTCCGGGAGGGTGTATGGCTACACCTTC
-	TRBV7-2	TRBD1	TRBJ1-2	CASSLWDRPNYGYTF	TGTGCCAGCAGCTTATGGGACAGACCTAACTATGGCTACACCTTC
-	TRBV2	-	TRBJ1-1	CASSANMNTEAFF	TGTGCCAGCAGTGCCAACATGAACACTGAAGCTTTCTTT
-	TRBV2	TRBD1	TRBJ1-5	CASSGPGTGQPQHF	TGTGCCAGCAGTGGTCCCGGGACAGGTCAGCCCCAGCATTTT
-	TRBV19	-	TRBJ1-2	CASSMGSNYGYTF	TGTGCCAGTAGTATGGGGAGTAACTATGGCTACACCTTC
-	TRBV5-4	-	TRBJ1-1	CAGGPPEAFF	TGTGCCGGAGGGCCGCCTGAAGCTTTCTTT
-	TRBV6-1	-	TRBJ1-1	CASSDRGGTEAFF	TGTGCCAGCAGTGACAGGGGAGGTACTGAAGCTTTCTTT